One TCR beta chain is described in this entry. This clonotype was counted ten times or more. The specificity of this receptor is unknown. No clone much larger than this one lies a single base away; base qualities are absent. The sample originates from a study of T cell repertoires in cytomegalovirus infection (dated by TCRdb to about 2019). Background for the entire study: The HLA type of each donor mattered for the analysis, because public TCR beta signatures pointed to carriage of CMV infection along with the matching HLA type.

For this chain, trimming is 2 bases at the V end and 3 bases at the J end, and the number of junction bases without a gene match is 2. The CDR3 has 14 amino acids, counting the end cysteine and phenylalanine. The DNA shown is the 42-base CDR3, in frame from base 1. The instrument given in TCRdb is Illumina HiSeq 1500. TCRdb cleaned the public reads at Q25 with fastp, built clones with MiXCR and kept in-frame beta chains. Under each unique CDR3 protein, matching rows form one entry showing the most common genes and DNA. This sample lists hundreds of thousands of distinct CDR3 sequences; around 24% were detected once. The ten top clones hold 6.5% to 10% of the sample. The research as a whole found: The ex vivo response was dominated by HLA-C-restricted CMV-specific TCR beta clonotypes, which also provided the single most frequent clonotype in two of eight donors. In both this cohort and an independent cohort of 352 donors, the cumulative frequency of public TCR beta family members distinguished carriers of CMV infection plus the relevant HLA type.

The chain joins TRBV12-3 or TRBV12-4 to TRBJ2-7, and 9 bases in between align with TRBD1. Sample: CD8+ T cells from PBMCs. This TCR was sampled from a human donor in good health (CMV status not recorded). Some clones in this sample may be carry-over from other donors' samples. The CDR3 corresponds to CASSLWGQGYEQYF. The nucleotide sequence is given as TGTGCCAGCAGTTTATGGGGACAGGGCTACGAGCAGTACTTC.